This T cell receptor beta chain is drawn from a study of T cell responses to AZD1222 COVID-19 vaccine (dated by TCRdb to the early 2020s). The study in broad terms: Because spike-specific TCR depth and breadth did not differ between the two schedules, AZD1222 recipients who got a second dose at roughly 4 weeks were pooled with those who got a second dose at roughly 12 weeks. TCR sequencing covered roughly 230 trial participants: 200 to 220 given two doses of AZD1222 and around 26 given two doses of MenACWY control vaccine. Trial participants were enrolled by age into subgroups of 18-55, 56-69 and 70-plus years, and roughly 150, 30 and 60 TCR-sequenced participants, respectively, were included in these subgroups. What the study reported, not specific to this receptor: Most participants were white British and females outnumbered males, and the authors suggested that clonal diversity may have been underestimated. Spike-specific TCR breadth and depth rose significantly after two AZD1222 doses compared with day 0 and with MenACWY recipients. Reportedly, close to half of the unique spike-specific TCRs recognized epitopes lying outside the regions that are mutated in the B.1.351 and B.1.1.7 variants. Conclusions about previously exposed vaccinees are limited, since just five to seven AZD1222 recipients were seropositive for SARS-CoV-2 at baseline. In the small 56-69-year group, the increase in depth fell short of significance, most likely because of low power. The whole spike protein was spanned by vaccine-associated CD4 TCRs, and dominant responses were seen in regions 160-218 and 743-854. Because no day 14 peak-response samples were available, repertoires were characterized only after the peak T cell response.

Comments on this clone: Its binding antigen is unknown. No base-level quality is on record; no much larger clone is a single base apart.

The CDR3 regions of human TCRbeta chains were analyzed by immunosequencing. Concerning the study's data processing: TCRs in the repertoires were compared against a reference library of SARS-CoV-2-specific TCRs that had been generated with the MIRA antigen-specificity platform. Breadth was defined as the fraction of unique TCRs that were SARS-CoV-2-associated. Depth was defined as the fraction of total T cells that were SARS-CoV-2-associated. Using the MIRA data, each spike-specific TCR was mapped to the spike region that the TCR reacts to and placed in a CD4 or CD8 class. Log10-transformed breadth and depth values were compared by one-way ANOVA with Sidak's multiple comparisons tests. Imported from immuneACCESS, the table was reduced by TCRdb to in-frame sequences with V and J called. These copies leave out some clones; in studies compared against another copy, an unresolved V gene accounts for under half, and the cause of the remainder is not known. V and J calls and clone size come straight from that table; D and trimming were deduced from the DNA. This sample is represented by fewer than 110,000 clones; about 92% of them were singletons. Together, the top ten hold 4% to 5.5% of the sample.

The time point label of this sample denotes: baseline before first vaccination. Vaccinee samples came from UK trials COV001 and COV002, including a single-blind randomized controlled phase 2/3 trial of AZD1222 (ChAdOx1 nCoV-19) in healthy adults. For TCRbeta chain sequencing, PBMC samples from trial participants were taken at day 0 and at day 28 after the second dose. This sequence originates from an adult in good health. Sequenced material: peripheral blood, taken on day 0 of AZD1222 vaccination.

The DNA sequence is given as TGTGCCAGCAGCTCGGATTCCCGCCACTATGGCTACACCTTC. This gives the protein CASSSDSRHYGYTF. The chain uses TRBV7-8 and TRBJ1-2; the D gene assignment is ambiguous. The V and J ends are trimmed by 4 bases and 3 bases, leaving 12 bases between them. From its cysteine to its phenylalanine, the CDR3 spans 14 amino acids. CDR3 DNA only is kept here, 42 bases in frame from base 1. According to the germline V gene, CDR1 reads SGHVS and CDR2 reads FQNEAQ.